A single sample gave rise to the 30 T cell receptor beta chains below, sequenced in a study of CD8 T cells in Susac syndrome. The authors reverse transcribed roughly 0.5 to 1 ug RNA with random hexamers. TCRdb reanalysed the immunoSEQ multiplex PCR reads using MiXCR and keeps one entry per CDR3 protein. Of fewer than 35,000 distinct CDR3 sequences listed, 94% were seen once; the top ten hold about 0.27%. Sequenced input: CD8+ T cells from PBMCs. The receptor source for this set is a human donor in good health.

The genes are TRBV18 and TRBJ1-2; no definite D call. Germline CDR1 is KGHSH and CDR2 is LQKENI. V was pared by 0 bases and J by 10 bases, with 15 bases between. This CDR3 region has 14 residues. CDR3 loop: CASSPPAAAIAYTF. Here the CDR3 DNA reads TGTGCCAGCTCACCACCTGCGGCGGCCATTGCCTACACCTTC.

This clonotype was picked up a small number of times. The V gene is TRBV5-1, the J gene TRBJ2-3, with TRBD1 matching over 8 bases. The CDR3 loop spans 14 amino acids. J lost 5 bases, V lost 6 bases, and 8 bases had no gene match. Germline V gene lookup returns CDR1 SGHRS and CDR2 YFSETQ. CDR3: CASIGQGSRDTQYF. CDR3 DNA: TGCGCCAGCATCGGACAGGGAAGCCGAGATACGCAGTATTTT.

This chain joins TRBV6-2 or TRBV6-3 and TRBJ1-6, with D possibly TRBD1 on 6 matching bases. The V gene's germline CDR1 is MNHEY and CDR2 SVGEGT. This CDR3 has 14 residues. Trimming pared 6 bases from V and 9 bases from J, leaving 15 bases between. DNA of the CDR3: TGTGCCAGCAGACTCCCAGGGGATACTTCACCCCTCCACTTT. This codes for CASRLPGDTSPLHF.

A remark on this clonotype: The junction differs from germline at one of its ends, possibly a read error. The V gene is TRBV7-2, the J gene TRBJ2-7; 7 bases align to TRBD2. Germline lookup yields CDR1 SGHTA and CDR2 FQGNSA. CDR3 size: 15 residues. The CDR3 DNA follows: TGTGCCAGCCGCTTAAATGGGCTAGCGGCCTACGAGCAGTACTTC. This codes for CASRLNGLAAYEQYF.

This chain links TRBV29-1 with TRBJ2-3; no reliable D call. This CDR3 is built from 11 residues. Trimming shortened V by 7 bases and J by 1 base, and 6 bases separated the two germline ends. The germline gives CDR1 SQVTM, CDR2 ANQGSEA. In DNA form, the CDR3 reads TGCAGCGCCCTTCGCACAGATACGCAGTATTTT. Translated, it gives CSALRTDTQYF.

The V gene is TRBV6-1, the J gene TRBJ2-1; tentatively, D is TRBD1 (5 bases). The CDR3 sequence is 14 residues long. V gave up 2 bases and J gave up 8 bases, with 13 bases separating them. The germline gives CDR1 MNHNS, CDR2 SASEGT. The CDR3 bases are TGTGCCAGCAGTGAACAGCAGGGTATCGATGAGCAGTTCTTC. Protein sequence: CASSEQQGIDEQFF.

The chain uses TRBV7-6 and TRBJ2-1; 16 bases align to TRBD2. V was pared by 8 bases and J by 9 bases, with 4 bases of the junction left unmatched. This CDR3 has 14 amino acids. Germline V gene lookup returns CDR1 SGHVS and CDR2 FNYEAQ. The CDR3 reads CASEGTSGGGEQFF. The CDR3, as DNA: TGTGCCAGCGAAGGGACTAGCGGGGGGGGTGAGCAGTTCTTC.

V gene TRBV6-2 or TRBV6-3 combines with J gene TRBJ2-7; 7 bases match TRBD1. This CDR3 spans 18 amino acids. Germline CDR1 and CDR2: MNHEY and SVGEGT. V dropped 0 bases and J dropped 2; count of bases not matched to a gene: 13. For the CDR3, the DNA is TGTGCCAGCAGTTACTCGAGGGCAGCCACGCAGGGGGCCTACGAGCAGTACTTC. It translates to CASSYSRAATQGAYEQYF.

The rearrangement links TRBV2 to TRBJ1-1; D unresolved. Trimming left V 3 bases short and J 0 bases short, with 11 bases between. Germline assignment: CDR1 SNHLY and CDR2 FYNNEI. There are 15 residues in the CDR3. CDR3 loop: CASSDGLEMNTEAFF. The CDR3 DNA is TGTGCCAGCAGTGACGGGTTAGAGATGAACACTGAAGCTTTCTTT.

V and J are TRBV7-9 and TRBJ1-4; D is perhaps TRBD1 (6 bases). CDR3 length equals 13 residues. The germline V and J ends were trimmed by 11 bases and 8 bases, with 18 bases remaining between them. Germline V CDR1 and CDR2: SEHNR, FQNEAQ (reference sequence). Here the CDR3 DNA reads TGTGCCTCCCCGGGGGGGCCAGGGGAAAAACTGTTTTTT. It codes for CASPGGPGEKLFF.

This clonotype appeared once. The rearrangement joins TRBV19 to TRBJ2-7, with TRBD1 matching over 9 bases. The germline V gene encodes CDR1 LNHDA and CDR2 SQIVND (reference sequence). V shed 5 bases, J shed 1 base, and the junction held 9 bases outside the gene matches. CDR3 length: 16 amino acids. The CDR3 is CASSPLWDRESYEQYF. The CDR3 DNA follows: TGTGCCAGTAGTCCCCTCTGGGACAGGGAGTCCTACGAGCAGTACTTC.

The CDR3 here is CSVTGLAGTTYNEQFF. The CDR3 nucleotides are TGCAGCGTCACCGGTCTAGCGGGGACTACCTACAATGAGCAGTTCTTC. The rearrangement links TRBV29-1 to TRBJ2-1; TRBD2 matches at 9 bases. This CDR3 is built from 16 residues. Trimming cost V 6 bases and J 2 bases; bases outside gene matches: 11. Germline assignment: CDR1 SQVTM and CDR2 ANQGSEA.

The rearrangement joins TRBV5-1 to TRBJ2-3, with TRBD2 matching 8 bases. The germline V gene has CDR1 SGHRS and CDR2 YFSETQ. The ends lost 3 bases at V and 1 base at J; junction bases unmatched: 7. This CDR3 has 16 amino acids. DNA for the CDR3: TGCGCCAGCAGCTCCCGGCTAGCGGGTGGCACAGATACGCAGTATTTT. Translated, it gives CASSSRLAGGTDTQYF.

The CDR3 nucleotides are TGTGCCAGCAGCTCCCGGGACTACACCTACGAGCAGTACTTC. Encoded protein: CASSSRDYTYEQYF. The chain couples TRBV7-9 to TRBJ2-7; TRBD2 agrees at 7 bases. CDR3 length: 14 residues. J was trimmed by 2 bases and V by 4 bases; bases with no gene match: 5. CDR1 SEHNR and CDR2 FQNEAQ come from the germline V gene (reference sequence).

This chain joins TRBV2 and TRBJ2-3; 9 bases map to TRBD1. The ends lost 10 bases at V and 7 bases at J; junction bases unmatched: 15. Germline V gene sequence: CDR1 SNHLY, CDR2 FYNNEI. The CDR3 runs to 15 residues. CDR3 protein: CAILFRDREGNTQYF. CDR3 bases: TGTGCCATACTATTCCGGGACAGGGAAGGAAATACGCAGTATTTT.

In nucleotides, the CDR3 is TGCAGCGAGGGGAAGGTCCGGGAGACCCAGTACTTC. It encodes CSEGKVRETQYF. The chain recombines TRBV29-1 with TRBJ2-5; TRBD1 might be the D (5 bases). Trimming pared 7 bases from V and 5 bases from J, leaving 14 bases between. Germline CDR1 reads SQVTM; CDR2 reads ANQGSEA. The CDR3 length is 12 residues.

The chain recombines TRBV9 with TRBJ2-1; 8 bases are a match to TRBD1. J was trimmed by 9 bases and V by 0 bases; bases with no gene match: 8. Germline loops: CDR1 SGDLS, CDR2 YYNGEE. The length of the CDR3 is 15 residues. The CDR3 sequence: CASSVAGGPNSEQFF. The CDR3 coding sequence is TGTGCCAGCAGCGTAGCAGGGGGCCCAAATAGTGAGCAGTTCTTC.

The chain links TRBV7-9 to TRBJ2-3; 7 bases are shared with TRBD2. Germline V gene lookup returns CDR1 SEHNR and CDR2 FQNEAQ (reference sequence). The CDR3 is made up of 14 amino acids. V shed 7 bases and J 1 base; nucleotides not matched to a gene: 5. The CDR3 coding sequence is TGTGCCAGCACCGCGAGCGGGGGCACAGATACGCAGTATTTT. Protein product: CASTASGGTDTQYF.

The CDR3 loop reads CASSFEGIGATNEKLFF. DNA of the CDR3: TGTGCCAGCAGTTTTGAAGGGATAGGGGCAACTAATGAAAAACTGTTTTTT. V gene TRBV27 combines with J gene TRBJ1-4; perhaps TRBD1 as D (5 bases). V was shortened by 3 bases and J by 0 bases, with 14 bases between the two germline ends. The CDR3 loop spans 17 amino acids. Germline assignment: CDR1 MNHEY and CDR2 SMNVEV (reference sequence).

The CDR3 nucleotides are TGTGCCAGGGACAGATTTAGCAATCAGCCCCAGCATTTT. Translating it yields CARDRFSNQPQHF. The rearrangement joins TRBV10-3 to TRBJ1-5; 7 bases agree with TRBD1. CDR1 ENHRY and CDR2 SYGVKD come from the germline V gene. There are 13 residues in the CDR3. V shed 10 bases, J shed 0 bases, and the junction held 3 bases outside the gene matches.

This clonotype was detected only once. The V call is TRBV7-9, the J call TRBJ2-1; TRBD1 might be the D (6 bases). Looked up from germline, CDR1 is SEHNR and CDR2 is FQNEAQ (reference sequence). V was pared by 8 bases and J by 8 bases, with 19 bases between. CDR3 size: 14 residues. CDR3 DNA: TGTGCCAGCGTAACGACAGGAGAGATCTATGAGCAGTTCTTC. This encodes CASVTTGEIYEQFF. The variable domain in full, completed from reference TRBV7-9 and TRBJ2-1, reads DTGVSQNPRHKITKRGQNVTFRCDPISEHNRLYWYRQTLGQGPEFLTYFQNEAQLEKSRLLSDRFSAERPKGSFSTLEIQRTEQGDSAMYLCASVTTGEIYEQFFGPGTRLTVL.

V gene TRBV6-5 combines with J gene TRBJ2-5; tentatively, D is TRBD2 (6 bases). Germline CDR1 MNHEY, CDR2 SVGAGI. The CDR3 consists of 15 residues. Trimming left V 4 bases short and J 6 bases short, with 18 bases between. In DNA, the CDR3 is TGTGCCAGCAGTTGGGATACCGCCGGGACTCAGACCCAGTACTTC. Encoded protein: CASSWDTAGTQTQYF.

The chain carries TRBV19 and TRBJ2-4, with D tentatively TRBD2 (6 bases). The V end lost 1 base, the J end lost 0 bases, and 13 bases lay between the germline ends. Germline CDR1 is LNHDA and CDR2 is SQIVND (reference sequence). This CDR3 region has 17 residues. DNA of the CDR3: TGTGCCAGTAGTATAGGAAACGGGGACTTAGCCAAAAACATTCAGTACTTC. This codes for CASSIGNGDLAKNIQYF.

This chain joins TRBV29-1 and TRBJ2-1, with 14 bases identical to TRBD2. CDR1 and CDR2 from the germline V gene are SQVTM and ANQGSEA. V lost 1 base, J lost 7 bases, and 6 bases stayed unmatched. The CDR3 length is 16 residues. CDR3 in amino acids: CSVEGLAGGPGNEQFF. The DNA for the CDR3 is TGCAGCGTTGAAGGACTAGCGGGGGGGCCGGGGAATGAGCAGTTCTTC.

The J gene is TRBJ2-7, the V gene TRBV3-1; 9 bases match TRBD1. Germline values: CDR1 LGHDT, CDR2 YNNKEL (reference sequence). V lost 4 bases, J lost 4 bases, and 11 bases stayed unmatched. The CDR3 loop spans 16 amino acids. The DNA of the CDR3 is TGTGCCAGCAGCCTATTCCCGGGACAGGGCTCGTACGAGCAGTACTTC. It yields the protein CASSLFPGQGSYEQYF.

V and J are TRBV7-2 and TRBJ2-2; D is perhaps TRBD2 (5 bases). CDR3 length: 14 residues. V lost 2 bases and J lost 8, with 12 bases in between. CDR1 is SGHTA and CDR2 is FQGNSA in the germline V gene. This chain's CDR3 is CASSLRSGRGELFF. The CDR3 bases are TGTGCCAGCAGCTTAAGGAGCGGCCGAGGGGAGCTGTTTTTT. The whole variable domain, remainder taken from reference TRBV7-2 and TRBJ2-2, is GAGVSQSPSNKVTEKGKDVELRCDPISGHTALYWYRQSLGQGLEFLIYFQGNSAPDKSGLPSDRFSAERTGGSVSTLTIQRTQQEDSAVYLCASSLRSGRGELFFGEGSRLTVL.

The count of this clonotype is one. The rearrangement links TRBV7-2 to TRBJ2-7; D might be TRBD1 (6 bases). CDR1 is SGHTA, CDR2 FQGNSA, per germline. Between the trimmed V and J ends, which lost 2 bases and 3 bases, there was a span of 11 bases. The CDR3 has 14 amino acids. The CDR3 spells CASSLPGAVYEQYF. As DNA, the CDR3 is TGTGCCAGCAGCTTACCAGGGGCCGTCTACGAGCAGTACTTC.

The rearrangement joins TRBV10-2 to TRBJ1-2; TRBD1 matches 7 bases. Trimming cost V 6 bases and J 6 bases; bases outside gene matches: 10. This CDR3 has 14 residues. Looked up from germline, CDR1 is WSHSY and CDR2 is SAAADI. This CDR3 reads CASRPGQTVHGYTF. CDR3 DNA: TGCGCCAGCAGACCGGGACAGACTGTCCATGGCTACACCTTC.

The CDR3 reads CSARFLAGGPLLSSYNEQFF. In DNA form, the CDR3 reads TGCAGTGCTAGATTCCTAGCGGGGGGACCCTTACTGAGCTCCTACAATGAGCAGTTCTTC. V usage is TRBV20-1 and J usage is TRBJ2-1, with 11 positions matching TRBD2. This CDR3 has 20 amino acids. Germline V gene data show CDR1 as DFQATT and CDR2 as SNEGSKA (reference sequence). V shed 2 bases, J shed 0 bases, and the junction held 15 bases outside the gene matches.

The CDR3 spells CASSPTGVSGANVLTF. The CDR3 coding sequence is TGTGCCAGCAGCCCCACGGGTGTTTCTGGGGCCAACGTCCTGACTTTC. The chain has TRBV14 and TRBJ2-6, with unresolved D. V lost 4 bases and J lost 1, with 11 bases in between. This CDR3 has 16 residues. Per germline, CDR1 SGHDN and CDR2 FVKESK.